The 21 T cell receptor beta chains below all came from one sample that was sequenced in a study of cytomegalovirus exposure and HLA in healthy donors. The PCR ran on 60 Vbeta and 13 Jbeta primers. Only in-frame clones appear in the TCRdb table, and some are missing; sequencing was by immunoSEQ multiplex PCR. Of 87,000 or so clones listed, 7.6% were seen once; the top ten hold about 2.3%. Sequenced material: PBMCs. The origin of the receptors is a man aged 50 to 59 in good health and CMV-seronegative.

J is TRBJ2-3 and V is TRBV10-1; D is ambiguous. V was clipped by 4 bases and J by 3 bases, with 11 bases between them. The CDR3 length is 14 residues. Germline values: CDR1 WNHNN, CDR2 SYGVQD (reference sequence). The CDR3 DNA reads TGCGCCAGCAGTGGCCCGAGGAGAACAGATACGCAGTATTTT. Encoded protein: CASSGPRRTDTQYF.

This clone was detected only a few times. The genes are TRBV4-1 and TRBJ1-1; D is ambiguous. The germline CDR1 and CDR2 sequences are MGHRA and YSYEKL. The CDR3 contains 15 residues. V was pared by 2 bases and J by 5 bases, with 15 bases between. The DNA for the CDR3 is TGCGCCAGCAGCCAATGGCCAAGGGAGACGACTGAAGCTTTCTTT. Protein: CASSQWPRETTEAFF.

This chain uses TRBV28 with TRBJ1-5, with TRBD1 as a possible D gene (5 bases). This CDR3 region has 13 residues. The V gene's germline CDR1 is MDHEN and CDR2 SYDVKM. Trimming shortened V by 5 bases and J by 0 bases, and 5 bases separated the two germline ends. The CDR3 coding sequence is TGTGCCAGCAGTGACAGTAGCAATCAGCCCCAGCATTTT. This translates into CASSDSSNQPQHF.

This clone has more than one count but fewer than ten. This chain's CDR3 is CASSPHGESQYF. The CDR3 bases are TGTGCCAGCTCACCCCACGGGGAGTCCCAGTACTTC. This chain links TRBV18 with TRBJ2-5; maybe TRBD2 (5 bases). CDR1 and CDR2 from the germline V gene are KGHSH and LQKENI. CDR3 length: 12 residues. V lost 3 bases to trimming and J lost 9 bases, with 11 bases between them.

The V call is TRBV6-1, the J call TRBJ1-5, with D perhaps TRBD1 (6 bases). V shed 4 bases and J shed 9 bases, with 19 bases lying between them. The germline CDR1 and CDR2 sequences are MNHNS and SASEGT. The CDR3 spans 15 residues. The CDR3 DNA is TGTGCCAGCAGTGTAAAGGAAGGGGAAGGGGGGCCCCAGCATTTT. This sequence encodes CASSVKEGEGGPQHF.

The chain employs TRBV29-1 and TRBJ2-1; D unresolved. Germline CDR1 reads SQVTM; CDR2 reads ANQGSEA. V lost 1 base, J lost 8 bases, and 9 bases lay in between. There are 12 residues in the CDR3. This chain's CDR3 is CSVEALGDEQFF. The CDR3 DNA reads TGCAGCGTTGAAGCTCTGGGCGATGAGCAGTTCTTC.

Only a few counts were recorded for this clone. This sequence joins TRBV6-6 and TRBJ2-7; the match to TRBD1 covers 9 bases. CDR1 MNHNY and CDR2 SVGAGI come from the germline V gene (reference sequence). This CDR3 has 16 residues. V was pared by 7 bases and J by 4 bases, with 14 bases of the junction left unmatched. CDR3 DNA sequence: TGTGCCAGCACTCCCAAAGGGGGACAGGGCGTATACGAGCAGTACTTC. Protein sequence: CASTPKGGQGVYEQYF.

The chain has TRBV7-3 and TRBJ1-2, with D unclear. CDR1 SGHTA and CDR2 FQGTGA come from the germline V gene. This CDR3 has 13 amino acids. The ends were cut back, 5 bases at V and 5 bases at J, with 12 bases in the middle. The CDR3 DNA follows: TGTGCCAGCAGCCCCGGGGTCGGGTATGGCTACACCTTC. Translated, it gives CASSPGVGYGYTF.

This clone turned up a few times. One end of the junction does not line up with germline, which may come from a read error. The rearrangement links TRBV7-3 to TRBJ2-3; TRBD1 might be the D (5 bases). This CDR3 has 17 residues. Germline V lookup: CDR1 SGHTA, CDR2 FQGTGA. Here the CDR3 DNA reads TGTGCCAGCAGCTCCTCCGTGCAGGGTGGATCCCCAGATAAGCAGTATTTT. Its protein is CASSSSVQGGSPDKQYF.

This sequence joins TRBV27 and TRBJ1-5, with a weak D call TRBD1 (5 bases). With 11 bases removed from V and 5 bases from J, the gap between germline ends came to 28 bases. This CDR3 is 17 amino acids long. The germline CDR1 and CDR2 sequences are MNHEY and SMNVEV (reference sequence). The CDR3 spells CALSSGRQRIPYQPQHF. DNA for the CDR3: TGTGCCCTGTCTTCAGGGCGGCAAAGGATACCGTATCAGCCCCAGCATTTT.

The chain links TRBV28 to TRBJ1-2; D call uncertain. The germline CDR1 and CDR2 sequences are MDHEN and SYDVKM. This CDR3 has 13 residues. Deletions cut 5 bases from V and 5 bases from J, with 12 bases between. This CDR3 is CASSLRVEYGYTF. In DNA, the CDR3 is TGTGCCAGCAGTCTGAGGGTAGAATATGGCTACACCTTC.

There are a few counts of this clone. The chain combines TRBV27 with TRBJ1-2; 7 bases agree with TRBD1. This CDR3 region has 16 residues. Germline V gene lookup returns CDR1 MNHEY and CDR2 SMNVEV (reference sequence). V lost 5 bases to trimming and J lost 4 bases; unmatched junction nucleotides: 13. The CDR3 here is CASSASIGQASYGYTF. The DNA of the CDR3 is TGTGCCAGCAGTGCCTCGATTGGACAGGCCTCCTATGGCTACACCTTC.

In its sample, this clone was seen a few times. This rearrangement joins TRBV6-5 to TRBJ1-2, with TRBD1 as a possible D gene (6 bases). Trimming removed 0 bases at V and 8 bases at J, with 16 bases between. The germline V gene encodes CDR1 MNHEY and CDR2 SVGAGI. The CDR3 totals 15 residues. CDR3 in amino acids: CASSYSREGGEGYTF. CDR3 DNA: TGTGCCAGCAGTTACTCCCGCGAAGGGGGAGAAGGCTACACCTTC.

The chain joins TRBV6-5 to TRBJ1-2, with TRBD1 matching 7 bases. J lost 7 bases, V lost 2 bases, and 10 bases had no gene match. The CDR3 spans 15 residues. Germline loops: CDR1 MNHEY, CDR2 SVGAGI. CDR3 sequence reads: CASSYGTGAIGGYTF. In nucleotides, the CDR3 is TGTGCCAGCAGTTACGGTACAGGGGCCATAGGTGGCTACACCTTC.

This chain joins TRBV5-1 and TRBJ2-6, with D possibly matching TRBD2 (5 bases). Per germline, CDR1 SGHRS and CDR2 YFSETQ. This CDR3 comprises 18 residues. V was shortened by 0 bases and J by 1 base, with 14 bases between the two germline ends. As DNA, the CDR3 is TGCGCCAGCAGCTTGGCCGGGGAAGCCCTTTCTGGGGCCAACGTCCTGACTTTC. Protein product: CASSLAGEALSGANVLTF.

As to this clone: Other DNA sequences in this sample translate to the same CDR3. The chain combines TRBV28 with TRBJ1-5; D gene uncertain. V was shortened by 1 base and J by 7 bases, with 14 bases between the two germline ends. The CDR3 extends over 15 amino acids. Germline-derived CDR1 and CDR2 are MDHEN and SYDVKM. The CDR3: CASSLFPPLRQPQHF. The CDR3 DNA is TGTGCCAGCAGTTTATTCCCCCCCCTACGGCAGCCCCAGCATTTT.

The CDR3 region has the DNA TGTGCCAGCAGTACCACACAGGGAAGCTCCTACGAGCAGTACTTC. Protein product: CASSTTQGSSYEQYF. This rearrangement joins TRBV6-1 to TRBJ2-5; D may be TRBD1 (6 bases). The J call may be mistaken, given a closer DNA end match to TRBJ2-7. Germline CDR1 MNHNS, CDR2 SASEGT. This CDR3 region has 15 residues.

This clone has only a few counts. The J gene is TRBJ1-1, the V gene TRBV29-1; D unclear. This CDR3 has 10 residues. Looked up from germline, CDR1 is SQVTM and CDR2 is ANQGSEA. V lost 3 bases, J lost 8 bases, and 7 bases lay in between. The CDR3 is CSVDAGEAFF. As DNA, the CDR3 is TGCAGCGTTGATGCGGGGGAAGCTTTCTTT.

This clone was found a few times. The CDR3 sequence: CASSLIGTGGSSYEQYF. The CDR3 DNA reads as TGCGCCAGCAGCTTAATCGGGACAGGGGGCAGCTCCTACGAGCAGTACTTC. The chain employs TRBV5-1 and TRBJ2-7, with 12 bases fitting TRBD1. This CDR3 comprises 17 residues. The germline V gene has CDR1 SGHRS and CDR2 YFSETQ. The trim removed 2 bases at V and 0 bases at J, leaving 6 bases unmatched.

CDR3 amino acids: CASSLMRPDSEAFF. Here the CDR3 DNA reads TGTGCCAGCAGTTTGATGAGACCGGACAGTGAAGCTTTCTTT. This chain connects TRBV28 to TRBJ1-1; possibly TRBD1 for D (6 bases). Germline loops: CDR1 MDHEN, CDR2 SYDVKM. V gave up 3 bases and J gave up 7 bases, with 15 bases separating them. This CDR3 region has 14 residues. The variable domain in full, completed from reference TRBV28 and TRBJ1-1, reads DVKVTQSSRYLVKRTGEKVFLECVQDMDHENMFWYRQDPGLGLRLIYFSYDVKMKEKGDIPEGYSVSREKKERFSLILESASTNQTSMYLCASSLMRPDSEAFFGQGTRLTVV.

This chain joins TRBV19 and TRBJ2-3; D gene uncertain. With 6 bases removed from V and 0 bases from J, the gap between germline ends came to 7 bases. CDR3 length: 13 amino acids. Germline V lookup: CDR1 LNHDA, CDR2 SQIVND (reference sequence). As DNA, the CDR3 is TGTGCCAGTAGGGCCCGTAGCACAGATACGCAGTATTTT. Translating it yields CASRARSTDTQYF.